This entry features one TCR delta chain sequence. TCRdb's protein, taken from a much larger clone, differs from this DNA's translation at residue 13, likely owing to a read error; the protein displayed comes from the DNA. This CDR3 spans 19 amino acids. Germline CDR1 GEAIGNYY, CDR2 EKD. TCRdb re-analyzed the reads via CATT. The sample lists 4,000 to 5,000 delta-chain clones; under 15% were seen once. The data stem from a study of gamma-delta chains in newborns, infants, children. Background on the study: Microbial exposure reportedly drives polyclonal innate γδ T cell expansion after birth.

The V and J genes are TRDV2 and TRDJ3, with TRDD3 matching over 13 bases. This TCR was sampled from a child who was a newborn, infant or young child, either healthy, febrile or measles-vaccinated (not recorded which). Sequencing was done on a sample of blood. CDR3 in amino acids: CACDVLGDTRTWGTRQMFF. In DNA, the CDR3 is TGTGCCTGTGACGTACTGGGGGATACGCGAACCTGGGGCACCCGACAGATGTTTTTC.